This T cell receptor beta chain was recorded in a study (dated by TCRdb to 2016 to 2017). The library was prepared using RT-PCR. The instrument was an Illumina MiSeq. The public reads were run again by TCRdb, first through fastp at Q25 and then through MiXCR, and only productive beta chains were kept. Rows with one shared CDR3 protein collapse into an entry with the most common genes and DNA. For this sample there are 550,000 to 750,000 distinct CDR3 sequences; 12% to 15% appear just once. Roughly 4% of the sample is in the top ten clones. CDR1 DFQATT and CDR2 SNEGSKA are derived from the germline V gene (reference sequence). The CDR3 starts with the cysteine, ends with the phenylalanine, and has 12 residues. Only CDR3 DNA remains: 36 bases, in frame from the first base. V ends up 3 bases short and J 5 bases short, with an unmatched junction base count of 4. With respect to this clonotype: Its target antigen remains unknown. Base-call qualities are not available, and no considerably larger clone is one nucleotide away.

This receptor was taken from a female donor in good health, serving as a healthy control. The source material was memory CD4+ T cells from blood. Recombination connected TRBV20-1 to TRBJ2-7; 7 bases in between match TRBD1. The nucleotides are TGCAGTGCTAGTAAGGGGGCCAACGAGCAGTACTTC. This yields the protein CSASKGANEQYF.